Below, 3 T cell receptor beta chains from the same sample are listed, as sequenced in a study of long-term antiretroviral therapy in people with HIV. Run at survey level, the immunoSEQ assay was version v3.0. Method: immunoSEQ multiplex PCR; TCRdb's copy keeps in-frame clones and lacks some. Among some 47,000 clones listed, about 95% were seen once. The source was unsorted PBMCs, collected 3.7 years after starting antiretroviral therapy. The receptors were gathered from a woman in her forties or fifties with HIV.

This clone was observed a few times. CDR3 bases: TGCGCCAGCAGCTCGAACGTGGGCGGGGAGCTGTTTTTT. It specifies CASSSNVGGELFF. This chain connects TRBV5-1 to TRBJ2-2; no clear D gene. The CDR3 is 13 amino acids. The V and J ends lost 3 bases and 7 bases respectively, with 10 bases between them. Germline V CDR1 and CDR2: SGHRS, YFSETQ.

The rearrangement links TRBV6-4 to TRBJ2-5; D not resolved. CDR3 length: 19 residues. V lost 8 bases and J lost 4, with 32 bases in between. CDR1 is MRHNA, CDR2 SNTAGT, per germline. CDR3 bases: TGTGCCAGCTCGCAACCCCCGCAACACCAAGCCATTATGAGAGAGACCCAGTACTTC. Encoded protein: CASSQPPQHQAIMRETQYF.

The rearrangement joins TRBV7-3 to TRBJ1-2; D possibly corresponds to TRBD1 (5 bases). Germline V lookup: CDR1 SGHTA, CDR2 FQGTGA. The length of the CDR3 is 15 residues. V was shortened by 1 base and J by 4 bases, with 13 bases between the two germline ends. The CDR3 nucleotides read TGTGCCAGCAGCTTAAATCCCAGACAGAGCTATGGCTACACCTTC. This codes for CASSLNPRQSYGYTF. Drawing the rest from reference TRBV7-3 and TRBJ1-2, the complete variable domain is GAGVSQTPSNKVTEKGKYVELRCDPISGHTALYWYRQSLGQGPEFLIYFQGTGAADDSGLPNDRFFAVRPEGSVSTLKIQRTERGDSAVYLCASSLNPRQSYGYTFGSGTRLTVV.